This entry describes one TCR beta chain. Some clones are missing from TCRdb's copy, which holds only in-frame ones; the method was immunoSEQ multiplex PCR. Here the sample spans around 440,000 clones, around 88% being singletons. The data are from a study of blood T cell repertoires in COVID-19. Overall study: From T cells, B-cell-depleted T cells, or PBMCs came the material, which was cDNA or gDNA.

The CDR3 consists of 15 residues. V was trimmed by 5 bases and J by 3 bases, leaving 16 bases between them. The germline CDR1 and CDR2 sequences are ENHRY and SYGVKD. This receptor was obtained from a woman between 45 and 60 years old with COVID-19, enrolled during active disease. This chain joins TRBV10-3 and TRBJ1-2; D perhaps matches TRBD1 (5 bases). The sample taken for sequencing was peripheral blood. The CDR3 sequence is CAISLSQGGYYGYTF. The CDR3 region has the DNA TGTGCCATCAGTCTTTCGCAGGGAGGATACTATGGCTACACCTTC.